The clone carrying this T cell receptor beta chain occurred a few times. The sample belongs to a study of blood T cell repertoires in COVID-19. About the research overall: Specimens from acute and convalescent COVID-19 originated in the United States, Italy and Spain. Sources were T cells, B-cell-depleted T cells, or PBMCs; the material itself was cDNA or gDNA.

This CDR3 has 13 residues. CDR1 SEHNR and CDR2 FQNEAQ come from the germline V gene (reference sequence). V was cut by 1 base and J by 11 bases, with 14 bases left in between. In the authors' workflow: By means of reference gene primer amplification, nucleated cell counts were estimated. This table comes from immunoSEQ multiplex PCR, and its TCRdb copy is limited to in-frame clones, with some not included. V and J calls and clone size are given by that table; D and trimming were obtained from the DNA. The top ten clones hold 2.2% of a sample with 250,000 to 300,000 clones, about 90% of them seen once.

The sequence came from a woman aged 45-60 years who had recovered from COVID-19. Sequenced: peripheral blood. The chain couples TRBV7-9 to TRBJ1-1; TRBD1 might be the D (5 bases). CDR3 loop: CASSLDGALVAFF. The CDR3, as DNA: TGTGCCAGCAGCTTAGATGGGGCGCTCGTGGCTTTCTTT.